Listed below are T cell receptor beta chains from one sample, sequenced in a study of shared clonotypes between healthy human individuals. Assay: immunoSEQ multiplex PCR; the TCRdb copy retains only in-frame clones and omits some. The sample lists more than 2 million clones; 90% to 95% were seen once. The material sequenced was naive CD4+ T cells sorted from blood. The receptors were gathered from a man between 18 and 35 years old in good health. Each CDR3 is given with its conserved first and last residue. Fields, in order: D gene, V gene, J gene, CDR3 protein, CDR3 DNA. A D gene is named only where the DNA matches it firmly.

NA	TRBV5-8	TRBJ2-5	CASSFDREETQYF	TGTGCCAGCAGCTTCGACCGGGAAGAGACCCAGTACTTC
NA	TRBV2	TRBJ2-2	CASSEGGPGELFF	TGTGCCAGCAGTGAAGGAGGTCCGGGGGAGCTGTTTTTT
TRBD1	TRBV2	TRBJ2-2	CASSALDRAGDGELFF	TGTGCCAGCAGCGCACTTGACAGGGCAGGAGACGGGGAGCTGTTTTTT
NA	TRBV12-2	TRBJ2-7	CASRLVGTRTLESYEQYF	TGTGCAAGTCGCTTAGTTGGGACCCGCACTCTAGAATCCTACGAGCAGTACTTC
NA	TRBV18	TRBJ2-7	CASSRYGGVKDEQYF	TGTGCCAGCTCACGGTACGGGGGAGTAAAGGACGAGCAGTACTTC
TRBD2	TRBV28	TRBJ2-1	CASTSLAGVGNEQFF	TGTGCCAGCACCTCCCTAGCGGGAGTTGGGAATGAGCAGTTCTTC
NA	TRBV5-1	TRBJ1-2	CASSLPTPNYGYTF	TGCGCCAGCAGCTTACCGACACCTAACTATGGCTACACCTTC
NA	TRBV11-3	TRBJ2-3	CASSLFVLSTQYF	TGTGCCAGCAGCTTATTTGTATTAAGTACGCAGTATTTT
TRBD1	TRBV6-1	TRBJ2-3	CASKRGQAFTDTQYF	TGTGCCAGCAAGAGAGGACAGGCCTTCACAGATACGCAGTATTTT
TRBD1	TRBV6-5	TRBJ2-5	CASSWDRDRETQYF	TGTGCCAGCAGTTGGGACCGGGACAGGGAGACCCAGTACTTC